What follows is one T cell receptor (beta chain) and its context. Its cognate antigen has yet to be identified. Base quality data are lacking; no much larger clone is found one base away. The cohort comprised 670 or so healthy bone marrow donors. At the time of sampling, all cohort members were nominally healthy, though unrecorded immune exposures were likely present. The donor was CMV seronegative and was included in the group of under 450 seronegative cohort members. Each donor provided a peripheral blood sample, and peripheral blood mononuclear cells were used for TCR beta sequencing. Genomic DNA was extracted from the blood cell samples with the Qiagen DNeasy Blood Extraction Kit. The data belong to a study of cytomegalovirus exposure and HLA in healthy donors (dated by TCRdb to the late 2010s). Background for the entire study: An earlier analysis of more than 550 of the donors reported about 260 Gb of sequence data and some 110 million unique TCR beta sequences obtained from 180 million or so T cells. In a later genetic analysis, genome-wide SNP genotypes for about 65% of the roughly 700 donors were used, and that subset was treated as a discovery cohort. The T cell repertoires of around 670 subjects were profiled by immunosequencing and related to cytomegalovirus serostatus. Donor age, sex, ethnicity and CMV serostatus were compiled alongside the repertoire data. Typing coverage differed by locus: A, B, C, DRB1 and DQB1 were typed in about 629-630 donors, DQA1 in 500 to 550, DPA1 in approximately 610, and DPB1 in 472. The study combined high-throughput TCR immunosequencing, statistical association of individual TCRs with disease status, and machine learning to predict cytomegalovirus infection status. Because of strong linkage in the cohort, 5 or 6 DR-DQ haplotypes were treated as single units for association and clustering. The study aimed to test whether signatures of past pathogen exposure could be identified by cataloging public T cell receptors. A separate validation cohort of 100 to 150 different subjects was used in addition to the approximately 700-subject first cohort. On average, roughly 240,000 unique TCR beta nucleotide sequences were sequenced per donor among a few hundred genotyped donors of the cohort, with roughly 18% of those sequences being non-productive. Both class I and class II loci were covered by HLA typing, at four-digit resolution. Rather than drawing on any new phenotypic data, the later analysis identified candidate immune exposures from TCR beta sequences and the way those sequences occurred across donors. All discovery cohort repertoires had been generated using a single sequencing platform. An early release covering about 600 HLA-typed donors comprised 250 to 350 gigabases of sequencing data and roughly 85 million unique TCR sequences. To study patterns of TCR occurrence, a later analysis re-analyzed previously published TCR beta repertoires from 666 donors and added high-resolution HLA genotyping. An earlier analysis of fewer than 700 of the donors applied high-throughput TCR beta sequencing to assess whether each TCR beta V gene segment acted as functional or pseudogenic. Of the approximately 370 genotyped donors, 81% were placed in the genetic ancestry cluster associated with self-reported Caucasian donors. General conclusions and limits of the study: In a later analysis, HLA-associated TCR beta chains were found to be more clonally expanded and to have lower generation probabilities than equally common non-associated chains. In a later analysis, several top co-occurrence clusters were reported to appear linked to parvovirus B19, influenza, CMV and Epstein-Barr virus. A further reported finding was that TCR beta sequences accurately predicted the HLA-A and HLA-B alleles for most subjects in the first cohort. A total of roughly 160 TCR beta chains were listed by the study as associated with cytomegalovirus. The presence/absence analyses assumed that sequencing depth was roughly uniform across donors, and that assumption may not be true. According to the authors, the approach could potentially be generalized to other disease states and immunological phenotypes. Because HLA typing was unavailable for some donors at each locus, only the typed subset was used in association tests. A group of highly shared sequence variants was considered likely to be a technical artifact of the sequencing pipeline. According to a later analysis, most CMV-associated TCR beta chains appeared to be HLA-restricted, and the HLA associations seemed to be driven largely by CMV exposure. For the cohort, immune exposure information was limited to CMV serostatus. Correlated functional status among segregating V segments might be attributable to linkage disequilibrium, but an unknown experimental factor could not be ruled out. Strong co-occurrence of HLA alleles, especially DR and DQ, made assigning TCR associations to individual alleles difficult. A later analysis associated about 17,000 TCR beta sequences with specific HLA alleles at a false discovery rate of 0.05. In vitro tests confirmed that a few of the cytomegalovirus-associated TCR beta chains recognize cytomegalovirus antigens. Some IMGT-functional V segments, including TRBV6-2 and TRBV6-3, could not be distinguished by the 87-base-pair reads and were therefore excluded. In this cohort, only TCR beta chains were sequenced, and detectable features were limited by the absence of alpha or paired-chain data. Most TCR sequences were seen in very few donors, while some public TCRs were found in many individuals. In a later genetic analysis, fewer N-insertions in productive TCRs were reported among donors in an Asian-associated ancestry cluster than the approximately 670-donor mean. In a later genetic analysis, a missense DCLRE1C variant was associated with V-gene and J-gene trimming of TCR beta chains, and the association was replicated in an independent cohort. The earlier analysis of 587 of the donors excluded some 15 rarely observed V segments, including chromosome 9 orphons, because counts were too low. In a later analysis, TCR association rates were found to vary across HLA loci, with the most associated TCRs seen for DRB1 alleles and the fewest for HLA-C alleles. An earlier analysis of several hundred of the donors showed that most TCR beta V segments appeared in productive rearrangements either about 87% or about 30% of the time, which broadly matched IMGT annotations. The classifier was reported to diagnose cytomegalovirus status with high specificity and sensitivity in both the original and validation cohorts.

The CDR3 runs 14 residues from the cysteine to the phenylalanine. The retained sequence is limited to the CDR3, 42 bases, with the frame set at the first base. Trimming at the junction amounts to 1 base on V and 5 bases on J, and the germline ends lie 10 bases apart. Based on the germline V gene, the CDR1 and CDR2 sequences are SGHAT and FQNNGV. Library preparation used the immunoSEQ multiplex PCR assay. For the multiplex PCR, a mixture combining 60 forward primers for TCR Vbeta segments and 13 reverse primers for TCR Jbeta segments was used. A multiplex PCR assay on genomic DNA amplified the CDR3 region of rearranged TCR beta genes. Amplified TCR beta libraries were sequenced as 87-base-pair reads on the Illumina HiSeq System. In the source study's methods: In a later analysis, tens of millions of unique TCR beta chains were counted across the 666 repertoires, and around 11 million of these chains were shared by at least two donors. To remove PCR and sequencing errors, raw reads were error-corrected and collapsed into unique sequences using a nearest-neighbor algorithm that merged closely related sequences. Alignment of CDR3 sequences to IMGT reference sequences was used to assign V, D and J gene segments. For a sequence to be retained, a match of at least six nucleotides was required to both a V gene segment and a J gene segment. Rearrangements were classified as productive when the CDR3 lacked stop codons and remained in frame with V and J, and all other rearrangements were classified as non-productive. CDR3 was defined according to IMGT convention as the region running from the second conserved V-encoded cysteine to the conserved J-encoded phenylalanine. In an earlier analysis of roughly 580 of the donors, sequences lacking an unambiguous match to a single V gene segment were excluded. In an earlier analysis of about 590 of the donors, a V segment was called functional when productive rearrangements were above 56.7%, and segregating when the standard deviation between donors exceeded 5%. To diagnose cytomegalovirus status from the catalog of TCR beta chain sequences, a statistical classification framework was built. A later analysis assigned V and J genes by comparing TCR nucleotide sequences with IMGT/GENE-DB human TR gene sequences. A later analysis assigned CDR3 sequences and most-parsimonious VDJ recombination scenarios with the TCRdist pipeline. In a later analysis, each TCR beta chain was defined by its CDR3 amino acid sequence together with its V-gene family, and reads without a unique V-gene family were excluded. To address suspected cross-contamination and a sequencing artifact, a later analysis removed roughly 640 highly shared, low-generation-probability nucleotide sequences. For each public chain, a later analysis derived a clonal expansion index from normalized ranks of inferred template counts within each repertoire. In a later analysis, generation probabilities were computed with a VDJ recombination model fitted to out-of-frame rearrangements, and the resulting probabilities were checked against IGoR. A later analysis scored TCR-TCR, TCR-HLA and TCR-CMV co-occurrence with hypergeometric tests, applying a repertoire-size bias correction to TCR pairs. To estimate false discovery rates, a later analysis permuted the HLA or CMV assignments 20 times. In a later analysis, co-occurring TCRs were grouped using DBSCAN, with TCRdist sequence similarity added in when clustering inside HLA-allele-positive subsets. For co-occurrence clustering, repertoires with fewer than 30,000 or more than 120,000 public chains were excluded, along with about five repertoires with anomalous nucleotide sharing. TCRdb took over this immuneACCESS table, retaining in-frame rearrangements with V and J assigned. Such tables are incomplete; in checked studies, under half of the missing clones stem from an unresolved V gene, and the remainder is unexplained. V and J calls and clone size are given by that table; D and trimming were obtained from the DNA. Across this sample there are roughly 150,000 clones, with 70% to 80% seen only once. The ten largest clones represent 13% to 15% of the sample.

The source of this sequence is a woman aged 40 to 50 in good health and CMV-seronegative. The sequence joins TRBV11-2 to TRBJ2-3, with TRBD2 as a weak D call on 7 bases. Sample: PBMCs. CDR3 sequence: CASSLGGGEDTQYF. Read as DNA, the sequence is TGTGCCAGCAGCTTAGGAGGGGGGGAAGATACGCAGTATTTT.